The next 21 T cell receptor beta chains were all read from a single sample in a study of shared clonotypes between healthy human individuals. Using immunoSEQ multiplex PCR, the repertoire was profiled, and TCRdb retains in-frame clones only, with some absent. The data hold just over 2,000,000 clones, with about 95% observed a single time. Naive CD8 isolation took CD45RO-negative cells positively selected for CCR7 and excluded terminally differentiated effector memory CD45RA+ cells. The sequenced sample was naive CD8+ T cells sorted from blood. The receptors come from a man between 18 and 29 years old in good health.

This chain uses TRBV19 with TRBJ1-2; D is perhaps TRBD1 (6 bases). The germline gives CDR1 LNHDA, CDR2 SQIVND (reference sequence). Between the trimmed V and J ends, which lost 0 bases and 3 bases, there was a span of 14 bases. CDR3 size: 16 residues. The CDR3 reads CASSIDLEDRHYGYTF. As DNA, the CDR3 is TGTGCCAGTAGTATAGATCTCGAGGACAGACACTATGGCTACACCTTC.

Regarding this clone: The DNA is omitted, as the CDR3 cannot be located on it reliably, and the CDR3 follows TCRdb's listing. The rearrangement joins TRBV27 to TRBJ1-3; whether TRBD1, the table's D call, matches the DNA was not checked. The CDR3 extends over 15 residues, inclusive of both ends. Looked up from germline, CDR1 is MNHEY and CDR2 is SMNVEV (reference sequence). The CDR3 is CASSSSTGMGNTIYF.

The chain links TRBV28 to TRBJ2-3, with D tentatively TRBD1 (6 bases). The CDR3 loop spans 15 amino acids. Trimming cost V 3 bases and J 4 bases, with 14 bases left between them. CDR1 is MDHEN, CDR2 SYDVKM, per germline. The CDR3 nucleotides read TGTGCCAGCAGTTTTCTGGGGGCAGTTGCAGATACGCAGTATTTT. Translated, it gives CASSFLGAVADTQYF. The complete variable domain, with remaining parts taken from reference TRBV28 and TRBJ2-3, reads DVKVTQSSRYLVKRTGEKVFLECVQDMDHENMFWYRQDPGLGLRLIYFSYDVKMKEKGDIPEGYSVSREKKERFSLILESASTNQTSMYLCASSFLGAVADTQYFGPGTRLTVL.

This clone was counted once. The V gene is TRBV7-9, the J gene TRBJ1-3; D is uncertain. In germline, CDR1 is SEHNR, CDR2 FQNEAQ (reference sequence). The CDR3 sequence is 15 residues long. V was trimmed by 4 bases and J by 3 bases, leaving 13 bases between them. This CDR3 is CASSSETRSGNTIYF. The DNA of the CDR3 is TGTGCCAGCAGCTCAGAGACCCGAAGTGGAAACACCATATATTTT.

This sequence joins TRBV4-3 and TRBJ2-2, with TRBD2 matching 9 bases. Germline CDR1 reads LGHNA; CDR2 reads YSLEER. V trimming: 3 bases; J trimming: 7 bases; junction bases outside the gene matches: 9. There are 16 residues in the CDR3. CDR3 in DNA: TGCGCCAGCAGCCACCTTAGCGGGAGCGAGATCGGGGAGCTGTTTTTT. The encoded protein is CASSHLSGSEIGELFF.

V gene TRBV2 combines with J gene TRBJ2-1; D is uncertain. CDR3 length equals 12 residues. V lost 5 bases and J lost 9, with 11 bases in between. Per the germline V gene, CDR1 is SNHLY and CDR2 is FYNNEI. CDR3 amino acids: CASSFRSFEQFF. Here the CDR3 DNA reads TGTGCCAGCAGTTTTAGATCTTTTGAGCAGTTCTTC. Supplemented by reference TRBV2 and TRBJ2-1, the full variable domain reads EPEVTQTPSHQVTQMGQEVILRCVPISNHLYFYWYRQILGQKVEFLVSFYNNEISEKSEIFDDQFSVERPDGSNFTLKIRSTKLEDSAMYFCASSFRSFEQFFGPGTRLTVL.

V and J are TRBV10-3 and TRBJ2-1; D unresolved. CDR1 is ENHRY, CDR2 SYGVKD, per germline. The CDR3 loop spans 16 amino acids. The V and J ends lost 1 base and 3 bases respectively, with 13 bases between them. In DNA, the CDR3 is TGTGCCATCAGTGAGTTGCCGGAGAATCTCTACAATGAGCAGTTCTTC. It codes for CAISELPENLYNEQFF.

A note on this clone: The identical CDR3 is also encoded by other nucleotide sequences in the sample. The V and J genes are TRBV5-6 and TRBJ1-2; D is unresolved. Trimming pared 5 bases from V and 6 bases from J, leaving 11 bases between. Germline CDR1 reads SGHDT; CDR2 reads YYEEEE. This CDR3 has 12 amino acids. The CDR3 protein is CASSLAGDGYTF. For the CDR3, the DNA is TGTGCCAGCAGTCTAGCAGGAGATGGCTACACCTTC.

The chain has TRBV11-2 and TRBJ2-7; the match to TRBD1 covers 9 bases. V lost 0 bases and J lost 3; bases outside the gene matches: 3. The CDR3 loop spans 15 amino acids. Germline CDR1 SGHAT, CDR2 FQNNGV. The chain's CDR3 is CASSLDPGQGYEQYF. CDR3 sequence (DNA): TGTGCCAGCAGCTTAGATCCGGGACAGGGCTACGAGCAGTACTTC.

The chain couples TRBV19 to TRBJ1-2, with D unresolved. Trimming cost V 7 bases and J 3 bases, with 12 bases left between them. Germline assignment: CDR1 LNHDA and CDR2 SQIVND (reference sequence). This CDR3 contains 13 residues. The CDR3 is CASISTMDYGYTF. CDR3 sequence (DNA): TGTGCCAGTATTTCGACCATGGACTATGGCTACACCTTC.

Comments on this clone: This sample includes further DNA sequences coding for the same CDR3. CDR3 nucleotides: TGTGCCAGCAGCGTAGGTGGGACTAGCGCTTACGAGCAGTACTTC. This sequence encodes CASSVGGTSAYEQYF. The rearrangement uses TRBV9 and TRBJ2-7, with 10 bases that match TRBD2. Unmatched junction bases numbered 4, after V lost 0 bases and J lost 4 bases. This CDR3 comprises 15 residues. Germline loops: CDR1 SGDLS, CDR2 YYNGEE.

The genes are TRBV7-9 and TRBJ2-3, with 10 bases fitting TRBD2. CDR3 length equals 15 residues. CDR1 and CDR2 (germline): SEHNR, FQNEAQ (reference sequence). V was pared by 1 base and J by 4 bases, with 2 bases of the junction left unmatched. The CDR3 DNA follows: TGTGCCAGCAGCTTAGTTCTAGCGGGGGCAGATACGCAGTATTTT. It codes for CASSLVLAGADTQYF.

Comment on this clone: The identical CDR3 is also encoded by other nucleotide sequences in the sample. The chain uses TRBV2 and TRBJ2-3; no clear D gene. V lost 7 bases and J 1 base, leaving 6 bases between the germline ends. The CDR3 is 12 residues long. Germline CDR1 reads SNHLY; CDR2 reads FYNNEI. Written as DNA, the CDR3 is TGTGCCAGCAAAGCCGGCACAGATACGCAGTATTTT. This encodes CASKAGTDTQYF.

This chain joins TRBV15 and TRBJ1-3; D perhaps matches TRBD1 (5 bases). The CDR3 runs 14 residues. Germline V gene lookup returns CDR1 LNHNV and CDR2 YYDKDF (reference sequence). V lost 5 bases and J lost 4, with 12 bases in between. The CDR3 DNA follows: TGTGCCACCAGCCTGGCAGGGTCCGGAAACACCATATATTTT. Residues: CATSLAGSGNTIYF.

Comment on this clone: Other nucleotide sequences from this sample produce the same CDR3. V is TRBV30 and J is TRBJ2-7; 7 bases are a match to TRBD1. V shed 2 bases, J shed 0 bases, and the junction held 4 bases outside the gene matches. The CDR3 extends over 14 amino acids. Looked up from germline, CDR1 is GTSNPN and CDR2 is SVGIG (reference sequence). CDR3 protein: CAWSPTGLSYEQYF. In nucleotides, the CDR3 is TGTGCCTGGAGTCCGACAGGGCTCTCCTACGAGCAGTACTTC.

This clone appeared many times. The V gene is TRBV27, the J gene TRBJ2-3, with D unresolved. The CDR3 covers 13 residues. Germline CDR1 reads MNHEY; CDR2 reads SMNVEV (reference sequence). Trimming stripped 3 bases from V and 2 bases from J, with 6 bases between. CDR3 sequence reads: CASSFGFTDTQYF. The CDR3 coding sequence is TGTGCCAGCAGTTTCGGGTTCACAGATACGCAGTATTTT.

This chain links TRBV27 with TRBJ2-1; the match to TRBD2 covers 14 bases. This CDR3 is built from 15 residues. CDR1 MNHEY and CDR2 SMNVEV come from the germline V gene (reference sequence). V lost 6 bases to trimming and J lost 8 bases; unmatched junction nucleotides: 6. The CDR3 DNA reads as TGTGCCAGCAGCCGACTAGCGGGAGGGCCGCATGAGCAGTTCTTC. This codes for CASSRLAGGPHEQFF.

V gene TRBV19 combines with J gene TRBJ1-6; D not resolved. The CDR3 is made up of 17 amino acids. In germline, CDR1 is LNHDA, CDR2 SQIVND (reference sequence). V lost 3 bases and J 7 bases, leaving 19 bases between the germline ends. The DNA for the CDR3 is TGTGCCAGTAGTATTAAAGGGCCTTTGGTCGAGAATTCACCCCTCCACTTT. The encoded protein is CASSIKGPLVENSPLHF.

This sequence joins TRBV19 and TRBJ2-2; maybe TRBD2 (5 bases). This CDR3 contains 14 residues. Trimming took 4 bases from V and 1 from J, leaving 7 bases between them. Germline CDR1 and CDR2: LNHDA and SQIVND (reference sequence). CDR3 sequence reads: CASSKDWNTGELFF. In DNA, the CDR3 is TGTGCCAGTAGTAAGGACTGGAACACCGGGGAGCTGTTTTTT. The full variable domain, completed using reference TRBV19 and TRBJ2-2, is DGGITQSPKYLFRKEGQNVTLSCEQNLNHDAMYWYRQDPGQGLRLIYYSQIVNDFQKGDIAEGYSVSREKKESFPLTVTSAQKNPTAFYLCASSKDWNTGELFFGEGSRLTVL.

CDR3 sequence (DNA): TGTGCCAGCAGTACAACCGGGAGACTCTACGAGCAGTACTTC. Protein product: CASSTTGRLYEQYF. The J gene is TRBJ2-7, the V gene TRBV27; D may be TRBD2 (6 bases). Germline CDR1 is MNHEY and CDR2 is SMNVEV (reference sequence). The CDR3 covers 14 residues. The V end was cut by 5 bases, the J end by 3 bases, with 14 bases between.

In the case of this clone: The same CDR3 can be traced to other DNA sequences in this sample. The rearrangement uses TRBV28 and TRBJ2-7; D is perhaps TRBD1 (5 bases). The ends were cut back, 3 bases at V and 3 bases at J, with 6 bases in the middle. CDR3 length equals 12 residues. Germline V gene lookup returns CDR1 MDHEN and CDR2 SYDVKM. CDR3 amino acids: CASSLGLYEQYF. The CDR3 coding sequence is TGTGCCAGCAGTTTGGGGCTCTACGAGCAGTACTTC.